Listed below are T cell receptor beta chains from one sample, sequenced in a study of cytomegalovirus exposure and HLA in healthy donors. Here immunoSEQ multiplex PCR was the method, and the copy in TCRdb shows in-frame clones only, minus some. The sample has some 220,000 clones; about 93% are singletons. Sequencing was performed on PBMCs. The receptors derive from a woman between 18 and 29 years old in good health and CMV-seronegative. Both conserved end residues are part of each CDR3.

v_call | cdr3_aa
TRBV6-5 | CASSYRDRSYEQYF
TRBV6-5 | CASSLSSGSSYEQYF
TRBV6-1 | CASRQGAGNQPQHF
TRBV29-1 | CSVEWAGGTYGYTF
TRBV2 | CASSAGLAGGIMTYEQYF
TRBV19 | CASSTSTDTQYF
TRBV6-1 | CASTRTSGSKEQYF
TRBV7-9 | CASTSTTGTGVGYEQYF
TRBV7-9 | CASSPRTGANYEQYF
TRBV7-8 | CASSELAGGNYEQYF
TRBV6-6 | CASGRGSTEAFF
TRBV23-1 | CASSHQGAKNIQYF
TRBV7-9 | CASEDRGRMNTEAFF
TRBV11-3 | CASSSTGTNTEAFF
TRBV5-6 | CASSLRQGPYEQYF
TRBV28 | CASSLAGSYEQYF
TRBV28 | CATVQGAFYEQYF